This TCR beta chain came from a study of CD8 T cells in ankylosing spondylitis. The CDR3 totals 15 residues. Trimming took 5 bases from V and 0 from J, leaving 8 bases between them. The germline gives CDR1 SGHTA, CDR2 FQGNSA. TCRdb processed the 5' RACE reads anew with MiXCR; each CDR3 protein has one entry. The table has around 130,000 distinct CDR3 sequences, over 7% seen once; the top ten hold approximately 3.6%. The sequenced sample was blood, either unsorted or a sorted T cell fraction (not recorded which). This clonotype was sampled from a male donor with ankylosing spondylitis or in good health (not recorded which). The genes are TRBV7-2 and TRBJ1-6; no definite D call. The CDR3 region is CASSTLSSYNSPLHF. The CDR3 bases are TGTGCCAGCAGCACCTTAAGCTCCTATAATTCACCCCTCCACTTT.